The rows below give T cell receptor beta chains drawn from one sample of a study of blood T cells in healthy people across ages. From the 5' RACE reads, TCRdb called clonotypes with MiXCR, one entry per CDR3 protein. The sample has some 1,500,000 distinct CDR3 sequences; under 55% are singletons. Sequences were obtained from blood. These receptors were collected from a woman aged 18-29 years in good health. Both conserved end residues are part of each CDR3. Each record gives: CDR3 DNA, CDR3 protein, D gene, V gene, clone size, J gene. The D gene is left open where the match is weak. A clone size is listed for some rows: how often the clone was seen (once, few, many), or a class if it is expanded.

TGTGCCAGCAGCTGGAGCGGGGGGCAAGAGACCCAGTACTTC CASSWSGGQETQYF TRBD2 TRBV7-9 - TRBJ2-5
TGTGCCAGCAGCATTGACGGTACAATCGGGTCCCCCCACTTT CASSIDGTIGSPHF - TRBV7-2 - TRBJ1-6
TGTGCCAGCAGCTCCAGGGATTGGGAACGCCGAAAGACGCTCCTAGACGAGCAGTACTTC CASSSRDWERRKTLLDEQYF - TRBV5-6 - TRBJ2-7
TGTGCCAGCAGCTTTGCGCCGAACACCGGGGAGCTGTTTTTT CASSFAPNTGELFF - TRBV5-5 - TRBJ2-2
TGTGCCAGCAGCGTTCGGCGGGGAGGTGATACGCAGTATTTT CASSVRRGGDTQYF - TRBV9 few TRBJ2-3
TGTGCCACCAGCAGAGATCGGCAGATCGAGCAGTACTTC CATSRDRQIEQYF - TRBV15 few TRBJ2-7
TGTGCCAGCAGTGTTGGGACAGGGGGCTGGGATACGCAGTATTTT CASSVGTGGWDTQYF TRBD1 TRBV2 - TRBJ2-3
TGTGTCAGCAGGCTTTGGGACACGAGGCCTGAAGCTTTCTTT CVSRLWDTRPEAFF - TRBV6-2/TRBV6-3 - TRBJ1-1
TGTGCCAGCAGTTTATTGGGACCGTCCTATGGCTACACCTTC CASSLLGPSYGYTF - TRBV27 - TRBJ1-2
TGTGCCAGCACACCGGGACTCTCCGACAATGAGCAGTTCTTC CASTPGLSDNEQFF - TRBV11-2 - TRBJ2-1
TGCGCCAGCAGCCAGTGGACTAGCGGGACCTGCGAGCAGTACTTC CASSQWTSGTCEQYF TRBD2 TRBV5-1 - TRBJ2-7
TGTGCCAGCAGCTTAGCTGTCTGGGCAGATACGCAGTATTTT CASSLAVWADTQYF - TRBV7-2 - TRBJ2-3
TGCGCCAGCAGCCAAGCCGGGACGGCGTACACTGAAGCTTTCTTT CASSQAGTAYTEAFF - TRBV4-1 few TRBJ1-1
TGCGCCAGCAGCCGGAAACTAGTTACGGTGTCGGATACGCAGTATTTT CASSRKLVTVSDTQYF - TRBV4-3 once TRBJ2-3
TGTGCCAGCAGTTTGAGACTAGGTTCCAATGAGCAGTTCTTC CASSLRLGSNEQFF - TRBV12-3/TRBV12-4 - TRBJ2-1
TGTGCCACCAGTGATCCGGGCCTCCGGACAGCCAGGAATGAGCAGTTCTTC CATSDPGLRTARNEQFF - TRBV24-1 few TRBJ2-1
TGTGCCAGCAGCACATTGAGGACAGGGGCCTGGGACGAGCAGTACTTC CASSTLRTGAWDEQYF TRBD1 TRBV28 few TRBJ2-7
TGTGCCAGCAACGGTCAGGAGGGCTCTGGAAACACCATATATTTT CASNGQEGSGNTIYF - TRBV12-3/TRBV12-4 once TRBJ1-3
TGTGCCAGCAGGCGCTGGGACTTTAGCTCCTACGAGCAGTACTTC CASRRWDFSSYEQYF - TRBV27 - TRBJ2-7
TGTGCCAGCAGTCCCGGGACAGGGGGCGCGTATCGGTACTTC CASSPGTGGAYRYF TRBD1 TRBV27 - TRBJ2-4
TGTGCCAGCAGCCAAATGATGGACACTGAAGCTTTCTTT CASSQMMDTEAFF - TRBV14 few TRBJ1-1
TGCAGTGCTAGTGAATGGACAGGGCCCAATTCACCCCTCCACTTT CSASEWTGPNSPLHF TRBD1 TRBV20-1 - TRBJ1-6
TGTGCCAGCTCGAGCCTAGGGAACACAGATACGCAGTATTTT CASSSLGNTDTQYF - TRBV3-1 few TRBJ2-3
TGTGCCGGCACCCCTCCTTTCGGTGAGCAGTTCTTC CAGTPPFGEQFF - TRBV27 - TRBJ2-1
TGTGCCAGCAGCGCGCCCCCCGGGACAGAAAACATTCAGTACTTC CASSAPPGTENIQYF TRBD1 TRBV7-9 - TRBJ2-4
TGTGCCAGCAGTGAGTTAGCGGGGACAGGGAATTCACCCCTCCACTTT CASSELAGTGNSPLHF TRBD1 TRBV25-1 - TRBJ1-6
TGCGCCAGCCTAAGGGAGGCAGGGCGGGATGAGCAGTTCTTC CASLREAGRDEQFF - TRBV5-1 - TRBJ2-1
TGTGCCAGCAGTCGTCGGACTAGCGGGGGGGTTGAGACCCAGTTCTTC CASSRRTSGGVETQFF TRBD2 TRBV27 - TRBJ2-1
TGCAGCGTTGCCGGGGGAGTAACTAATGAAAAACTGTTTTTT CSVAGGVTNEKLFF - TRBV29-1 few TRBJ1-4
TGCAGCGTTACCCGACGGGGACGAAACACCGGGGAGCTGTTTTTT CSVTRRGRNTGELFF - TRBV29-1 few TRBJ2-2
TGTGCCAGCAGCTTAGCTTCTAGCGCCGACTGGGATACGCAGTATTTT CASSLASSADWDTQYF - TRBV11-2 few TRBJ2-3
TGTGCCAGCAGGACTAGCGGGGCTACCGGGGAGCTGTTTTTT CASRTSGATGELFF TRBD2 TRBV7-2 - TRBJ2-2
TGTGCCAGCACGAGGCTACAGGGGACCTACGAGCAGTACTTC CASTRLQGTYEQYF TRBD1 TRBV6-5 few TRBJ2-7
TGTGCCAGCAGCTATGGGACTAGCGTTGAGACCCAGTACTTC CASSYGTSVETQYF TRBD2 TRBV3-1 few TRBJ2-5
TGTGCCAGCAGCCTAGGACACTCCTATAATTCACCCCTCCACTTT CASSLGHSYNSPLHF - TRBV3-1 - TRBJ1-6
TGTGCCAGCAGCTTAGAGGGCCGAAACTATAATTCACCCCTCCACTTT CASSLEGRNYNSPLHF - TRBV7-6 - TRBJ1-6
TGTGCCATACTCAGGCCTAACTATGGCTACACCTTC CAILRPNYGYTF - TRBV10-3 few TRBJ1-2
TGCAGTGCTAGGGAGAGGCAGCCCCAGCATTTT CSARERQPQHF - TRBV20-1 - TRBJ1-5
TGTGCCAGCAGTTATGGGGTCGCGCAAGAGACCCAGTACTTC CASSYGVAQETQYF - TRBV6-5 many TRBJ2-5
TGTGCCAGCAGCCAAGAGAGGACTAGCTATCGCAATGAGCAGTTCTTC CASSQERTSYRNEQFF TRBD2 TRBV3-1 - TRBJ2-1
TGCGCCAGCAGCGAAAGCTCGTCTGTGGAGCAGTACTTC CASSESSSVEQYF - TRBV5-1 - TRBJ2-7
TGCAGTGCTAGAGTAACAGGGGTTAAAGAGACCCAGTACTTC CSARVTGVKETQYF TRBD1 TRBV20-1 - TRBJ2-5
TGTGCCAGCAGCACTGGGGGCTTTTTCGGCACAGATACGCAGTATTTT CASSTGGFFGTDTQYF - TRBV7-9 - TRBJ2-3
TGTGCCAGCAGCTTCCCCCGGTACTCTGGGGCCAACGTCCTGACTTTC CASSFPRYSGANVLTF - TRBV11-2 - TRBJ2-6
TGTGCCAGCAGCTTCCGACAGGGGAGCACAGATACGCAGTATTTT CASSFRQGSTDTQYF TRBD1 TRBV7-2 many TRBJ2-3
TGTGCCACCAACAGGGGAAAGGATCAGCCCCAGCATTTT CATNRGKDQPQHF TRBD1 TRBV19 - TRBJ1-5
TGTGCCAGCAGACACGACAGGGCTGGAGGCTACACCTTC CASRHDRAGGYTF TRBD1 TRBV6-6 few TRBJ1-2
TGCGCCAGCAGCAAAATAGGGGGCTACGAGCAGTACTTC CASSKIGGYEQYF - TRBV5-1 - TRBJ2-7
TGTGCCGGCAGCTTAGCGGGGGGACTTCATACGCAGTATTTT CAGSLAGGLHTQYF TRBD2 TRBV7-6 - TRBJ2-3
TGTGCCAGCAGTTTAGCTAAAGGTTGGGCAGGGACTGGGAAACTGTTTTTT CASSLAKGWAGTGKLFF - TRBV12-3/TRBV12-4 - TRBJ1-4
TGTGCCAGCAGCTCGAGGGGGCCGGCCAAAAACATTCAGTACTTC CASSSRGPAKNIQYF TRBD1 TRBV13 - TRBJ2-4
TGTGCCAGCAGTTACCCCGGGACTAGCGGGGGTTATGAGCAGTTCTTC CASSYPGTSGGYEQFF TRBD2 TRBV6-2/TRBV6-3 - TRBJ2-1
TGTGCCAGCAGCTCCACGCCGGGACACGGGAGGGAAAAACTGTTTTTT CASSSTPGHGREKLFF - TRBV5-5 - TRBJ1-4
TGCAGTGCTAGTCCCAGTTTTAGCGGGAGAGTTTACAATGAGCAGTTCTTC CSASPSFSGRVYNEQFF TRBD2 TRBV20-1 - TRBJ2-1
TGTGCCAGCAGCCCTCTTGGGCTAGCGGGACCCTCCTACGAGCAGTACTTC CASSPLGLAGPSYEQYF TRBD2 TRBV9 - TRBJ2-7
TGTGCCAGCAGCCCGCGGGGGACGTCGGAAGCTTTCTTT CASSPRGTSEAFF - TRBV9 - TRBJ1-1
TGTGCCAGCTCACAGGCCAGAGCGAACACTGAAGCTTTCTTT CASSQARANTEAFF - TRBV18 - TRBJ1-1
TGTGCCAGCGACCCTCGAGGGCCCAACTATGGCTACACCTTC CASDPRGPNYGYTF - TRBV27 - TRBJ1-2
TGTGCCAGCAGCCAAAGCGGGAGGTTGACAGATACGCAGTATTTT CASSQSGRLTDTQYF TRBD2 TRBV3-1 - TRBJ2-3